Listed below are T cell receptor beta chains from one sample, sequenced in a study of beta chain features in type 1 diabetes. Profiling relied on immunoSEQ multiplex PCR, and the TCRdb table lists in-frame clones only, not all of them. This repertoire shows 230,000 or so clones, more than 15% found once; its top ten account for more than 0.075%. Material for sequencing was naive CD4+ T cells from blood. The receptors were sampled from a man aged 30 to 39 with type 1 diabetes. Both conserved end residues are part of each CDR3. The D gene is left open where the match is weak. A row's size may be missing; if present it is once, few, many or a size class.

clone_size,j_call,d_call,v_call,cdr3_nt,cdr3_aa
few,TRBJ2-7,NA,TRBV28,TGTGCCAGCAGTTTAACCTACGAGCAGTACTTC,CASSLTYEQYF
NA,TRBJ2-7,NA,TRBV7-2,TGTGCCAGCAGCTTAGTATCCCTGATCTACGAGCAGTACTTC,CASSLVSLIYEQYF
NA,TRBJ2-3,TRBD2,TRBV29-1,TGCAGCGCCCTAAAGCGGGAGAGAACAGATACGCAGTATTTT,CSALKRERTDTQYF
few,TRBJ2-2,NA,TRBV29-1,TGCAGCGTTGCCCCCGGACAATCCGGCACCGGGGAGCTGTTTTTT,CSVAPGQSGTGELFF
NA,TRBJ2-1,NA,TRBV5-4,TGTGCCAGCAGCCCCCCGAGGGGCTCCTACAATGAGCAGTTCTTC,CASSPPRGSYNEQFF
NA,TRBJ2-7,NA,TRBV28,TGTGCCAGCACCCGGACTGGTTACGAGCAGTACTTC,CASTRTGYEQYF
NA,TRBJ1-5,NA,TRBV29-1,TGCAGCGTTGAACAGGGGTTTAATCAGCCCCAGCATTTT,CSVEQGFNQPQHF
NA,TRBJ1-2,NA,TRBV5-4,TGTGCCAGCAGCTTATCTTCTGGCGGATTCTATGGCTACACCTTC,CASSLSSGGFYGYTF
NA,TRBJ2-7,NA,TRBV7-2,TGTGCCAGCAGCTTAGCACAGGTGTTTACCTACGAGCAGTACTTC,CASSLAQVFTYEQYF
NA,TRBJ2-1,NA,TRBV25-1,TGTGCCAGCAGTCCTAATCCCGGGCGGGGTCGCTCCTACAATGAGCAGTTCTTC,CASSPNPGRGRSYNEQFF
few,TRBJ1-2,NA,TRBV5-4,TGTGCCAGCAGCTTGGATCAGTCTCTTCCAACTGGTGGCTACACCTTC,CASSLDQSLPTGGYTF
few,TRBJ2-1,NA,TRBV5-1,TGCGCCAGCAGCTTGGATGGTGAGCAGTTCTTC,CASSLDGEQFF
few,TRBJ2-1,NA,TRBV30,TGTGCCTGGAGGACCGACATTTTGGGGCCTTACAATGAGCAGTTCTTC,CAWRTDILGPYNEQFF
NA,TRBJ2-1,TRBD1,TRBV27,TGTGCCAGCAGTACTGTGGACAGGGCAGGGTTCCGGGATGAGCAGTTCTTC,CASSTVDRAGFRDEQFF
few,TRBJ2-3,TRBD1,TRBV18,TGTGCCAGCTCACCAACGGGACAGGGGGCCGCAGATACGCAGTATTTT,CASSPTGQGAADTQYF
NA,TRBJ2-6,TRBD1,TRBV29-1,TGCAGCGTTGAGGGACAGGGAGTCGCTGGGGCCAACGTCCTGACTTTC,CSVEGQGVAGANVLTF
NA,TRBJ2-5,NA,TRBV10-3,TGTGCCATCAGTGAAGGGGAAGAAGAGACCCAGTACTTC,CAISEGEEETQYF
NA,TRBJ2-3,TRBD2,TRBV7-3,TGTGCCAGCAGCGTAGCGGGAGCCACAGATACGCAGTATTTT,CASSVAGATDTQYF
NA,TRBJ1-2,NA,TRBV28,TGTGCCAGCAGTTTATCGGAAAGTAGGGGCTACACCTTC,CASSLSESRGYTF
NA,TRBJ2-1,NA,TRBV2,TGTGCCAGCATCGGCGTTTTCGAAGGCGAAGAGCAGTTCTTC,CASIGVFEGEEQFF
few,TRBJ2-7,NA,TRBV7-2,TGTGCCAGCAGCCTGCAGGTAAACTCCTACGAGCAGTACTTC,CASSLQVNSYEQYF
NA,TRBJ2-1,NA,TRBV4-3,TGCGCCAGCAGCCAAGGGCCCCAGCCGGACAATGAGCAGTTCTTC,CASSQGPQPDNEQFF
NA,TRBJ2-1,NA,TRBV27,TGTGCCAGCAGTTTAGACAACCCCTTCGCTGAGCAGTTCTTC,CASSLDNPFAEQFF
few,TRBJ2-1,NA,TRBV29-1,TGCAGCGCTTCAACCTCATACAATGAGCAGTTCTTC,CSASTSYNEQFF
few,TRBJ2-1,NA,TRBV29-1,TGCAGCGTTGTCCGTGTCGGGCAGGGGAGTTACAATGAGCAGTTCTTC,CSVVRVGQGSYNEQFF
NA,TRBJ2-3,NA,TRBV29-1,TGCAGCGTTGAATTGGGCGCGGATACGCAGTATTTT,CSVELGADTQYF
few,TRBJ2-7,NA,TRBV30,TGTGCCTGGAGTCGTCAACCAGGGAGCAACATCGGGCAGTACTTC,CAWSRQPGSNIGQYF
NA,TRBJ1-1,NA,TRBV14,TGTGCCAGCAGCCTCTTTGACGTCACTGAAGCTTTCTTT,CASSLFDVTEAFF
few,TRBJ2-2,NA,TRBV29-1,TGCAGCCTGGGGCTAGCGTCCGGGGAGCTGTTTTTT,CSLGLASGELFF
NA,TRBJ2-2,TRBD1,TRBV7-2,TGTGCCAGCAGCGCCCGACAGGGTGGCACCGGGGAGCTGTTTTTT,CASSARQGGTGELFF
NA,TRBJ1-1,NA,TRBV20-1,TGCAGTGCTAGAGCAGGCACTGAAGCTTTCTTT,CSARAGTEAFF
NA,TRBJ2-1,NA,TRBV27,TGTGCCAGCAGTTATAGCGAGAATGAGCAGTTCTTC,CASSYSENEQFF
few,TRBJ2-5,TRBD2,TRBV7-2,TGTGCCAGCAGCACTATAGCGGGGCCCCAAGAGACCCAGTACTTC,CASSTIAGPQETQYF
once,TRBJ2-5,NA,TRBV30,TGTGCCTGGGCTGCACAAGAGACCCAGTACTTC,CAWAAQETQYF
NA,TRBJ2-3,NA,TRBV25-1,TGTGCCAGCAGCGGACAGCCTTCCCCTTCTAGCACAGATACGCAGTATTTT,CASSGQPSPSSTDTQYF
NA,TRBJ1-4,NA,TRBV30,TGTGCCTGGAACTCACGGCTGAATGAAAAACTGTTTTTT,CAWNSRLNEKLFF
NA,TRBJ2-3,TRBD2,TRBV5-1,TGCGCCAGCAGTCCCACTAGCGGGGCCACAGATACGCAGTATTTT,CASSPTSGATDTQYF
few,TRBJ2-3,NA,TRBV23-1,TGCGCCAGCAGTCCGAATACAAGGGAAGATACGCAGTATTTT,CASSPNTREDTQYF
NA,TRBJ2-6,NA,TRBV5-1,TGCGCCAGCCATTTGGAGGCCAACGTCCTGACTTTC,CASHLEANVLTF
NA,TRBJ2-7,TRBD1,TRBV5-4,TGTGCCAGCAGGCCCCCGGGACAGCTCTCCGAGCAGTACTTC,CASRPPGQLSEQYF
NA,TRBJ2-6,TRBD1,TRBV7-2,TGTGCCAGCAGCTTCACGACAGGGGCTGGGGCCAACGTCCTGACTTTC,CASSFTTGAGANVLTF
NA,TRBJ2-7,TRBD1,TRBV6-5,TGTGCCAGCAGCTACCCTGGACAGGGAGGCCACGAGCAGTACTTC,CASSYPGQGGHEQYF
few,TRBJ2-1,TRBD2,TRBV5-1,TGCGCCAGCAGCTCCCCTAGCGGGAGAGTCGATGAGCAGTTCTTC,CASSSPSGRVDEQFF
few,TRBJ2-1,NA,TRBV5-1,TGCGCCAGCAGCGGGGACAATGAGCAGTTCTTC,CASSGDNEQFF
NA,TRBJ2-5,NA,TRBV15,TGTGCCACCAGTACCGGGGGCAGGGGGTCGCTGGGCGAGACCCAGTACTTC,CATSTGGRGSLGETQYF
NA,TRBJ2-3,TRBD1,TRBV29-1,TGCAGCGTTGTAGGTGGACAGGGGGCCGCAGATACGCAGTATTTT,CSVVGGQGAADTQYF
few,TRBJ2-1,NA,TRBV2,TGTGCCAGCACCAGGGTCTTGAATGAGCAGTTCTTC,CASTRVLNEQFF
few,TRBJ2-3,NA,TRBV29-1,TGCAGCGTTGGGGCCGGGGGCACAGATACGCAGTATTTT,CSVGAGGTDTQYF
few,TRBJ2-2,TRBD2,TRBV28,TGTGCCAGCAGCCCAGCGGGGGAGAACACCGGGGAGCTGTTTTTT,CASSPAGENTGELFF
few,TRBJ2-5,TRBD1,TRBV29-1,TGCAGCGTTAACAGGGGACGACAAGAGACCCAGTACTTC,CSVNRGRQETQYF
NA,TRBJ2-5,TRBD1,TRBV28,TGTGCCAGCACAAACCGGGCAGGGGGAGAGACCCAGTACTTC,CASTNRAGGETQYF
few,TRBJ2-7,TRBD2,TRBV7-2,TGTGCCAGCAGCAGGTGGACTAGCGGGAGCTACGAGCAGTACTTC,CASSRWTSGSYEQYF
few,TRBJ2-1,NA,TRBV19,TGTGCCAGTAGTATAGATGGGACCAAAAGGGGTGAGCAGTTCTTC,CASSIDGTKRGEQFF
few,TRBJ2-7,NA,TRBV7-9,TGTGCCAGCAGCCGCCAGGGGAAGTCCTACGAGCAGTACTTC,CASSRQGKSYEQYF
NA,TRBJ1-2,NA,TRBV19,TGTGCCAGTAGTTACAGGGCGTACGGCTATGGCTACACCTTC,CASSYRAYGYGYTF
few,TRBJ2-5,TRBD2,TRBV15,TGTGCCACCAGCAGAGCGGGGGGGGAGACCCAGTACTTC,CATSRAGGETQYF
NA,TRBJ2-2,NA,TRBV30,TGTGCCTGGATGTTGAACGGGGAGCTGTTTTTT,CAWMLNGELFF
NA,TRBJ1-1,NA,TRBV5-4,TGTGCCAGCAGCTTGGATCAGGGTCCCGCCACTGAAGCTTTCTTT,CASSLDQGPATEAFF